A single sample is the source of the 22 T cell receptor beta chains below, sequenced in a study of blood T cell repertoires in COVID-19. Profiling relied on immunoSEQ multiplex PCR, and the TCRdb table lists in-frame clones only, not all of them. In the table there are more than 200,000 clones, roughly 80% of which are singletons. The sample comprised peripheral blood. All receptors derive from a man aged 50 or older with active or convalescent COVID-19.

The V gene is TRBV21-1, the J gene TRBJ2-3; TRBD2 is the table's D call and was not checked against the DNA. TRBV21-1 is listed as a pseudogene. This CDR3 spans 9 amino acids. The CDR3 DNA reads as TGCGGCGGGGTGGATACGCAGTATTTT. It codes for CGGVDTQYF.

The chain joins TRBV7-9 to TRBJ2-1, with 10 bases identical to TRBD2. The germline gives CDR1 SEHNR, CDR2 FQNEAQ (reference sequence). The CDR3 contains 17 residues. V was clipped by 1 base and J by 6 bases; unmatched bases: 9. The DNA of the CDR3 is TGTGCCAGCAGCTTAGGGAATTTAGCGGGGGGAATCAATGAGCAGTTCTTC. This codes for CASSLGNLAGGINEQFF.

The chain joins TRBV29-1 to TRBJ2-2; TRBD2 matches 8 bases. Germline V gives CDR1 SQVTM, CDR2 ANQGSEA. CDR3 length: 13 residues. The ends lost 5 bases at V and 6 bases at J; junction bases unmatched: 5. The CDR3 DNA reads as TGCAGCGTTTACGGGGGGGGCTCCGGGGAGCTGTTTTTT. It codes for CSVYGGGSGELFF.

This chain uses TRBV6-5 with TRBJ2-7, with D maybe TRBD2 (5 bases). The CDR3 has 12 amino acids. The germline CDR1 and CDR2 sequences are MNHEY and SVGAGI. V lost 7 bases, J lost 0 bases, and 7 bases lay in between. The CDR3 coding sequence is TGTGCCAGCACCGGGGACTCCTACGAGCAGTACTTC. Translated, it gives CASTGDSYEQYF.

The rearrangement uses TRBV9 and TRBJ1-4, with 7 bases lining up with TRBD1. Germline CDR1 and CDR2: SGDLS and YYNGEE. The CDR3 totals 15 residues. Trimming took 5 bases from V and 1 from J; bases not matched to a gene: 5. CDR3 bases: TGTGCCAGCAGTTCGGCAGGGGGAACTAATGAAAAACTGTTTTTT. Translation gives CASSSAGGTNEKLFF.

The J gene is TRBJ1-1, the V gene TRBV9, with 9 nucleotides matching TRBD1. The CDR3 covers 15 residues. Trimming took 3 bases from V and 2 from J; bases not matched to a gene: 5. Germline CDR1 is SGDLS and CDR2 is YYNGEE. In DNA, the CDR3 is TGTGCCAGCAGCGCCACAGGGGGCCCTAACACTGAAGCTTTCTTT. This sequence encodes CASSATGGPNTEAFF.

This clone has only one observation. The chain couples TRBV9 to TRBJ1-1; D is possibly TRBD1 (6 bases). Deletions cut 4 bases from V and 8 bases from J, with 18 bases between. This CDR3 comprises 14 residues. Germline V gene lookup returns CDR1 SGDLS and CDR2 YYNGEE. The CDR3 nucleotides read TGTGCCAGCAGCCTAGACCCGACAGGTTCGGAAGCTTTCTTT. This translates into CASSLDPTGSEAFF.

The chain couples TRBV11-2 to TRBJ1-2; maybe TRBD1 (5 bases). The CDR3 runs 12 residues. Germline CDR1 SGHAT, CDR2 FQNNGV. Trimming shortened V by 5 bases and J by 4 bases, and 8 bases separated the two germline ends. The CDR3, as DNA: TGTGCCAGCAGCGGGACTGTCTATGGCTACACCTTC. It codes for CASSGTVYGYTF. Full variable domain (rest looked up from reference TRBV11-2 and TRBJ1-2): EAGVAQSPRYKIIEKRQSVAFWCNPISGHATLYWYQQILGQGPKLLIQFQNNGVVDDSQLPKDRFSAERLKGVDSTLKIQPAKLEDSAVYLCASSGTVYGYTFGSGTRLTVV.

The chain is built from TRBV18 and TRBJ2-3; 8 bases are shared with TRBD2. The CDR3 is made up of 16 amino acids. Germline CDR1 reads KGHSH; CDR2 reads LQKENI. The V segment lost 0 bases and the J segment 2 bases; nucleotides outside the gene matches: 4. The CDR3 loop is CASSPPVRGATDTQYF. The CDR3 nucleotides read TGTGCCAGCTCACCACCGGTGCGGGGGGCCACAGATACGCAGTATTTT.

The V call is TRBV7-9, the J call TRBJ2-3; 8 nucleotides line up with TRBD2. V lost 4 bases, J lost 4 bases, and 16 bases stayed unmatched. Per germline, CDR1 SEHNR and CDR2 FQNEAQ (reference sequence). The CDR3 runs to 18 residues. The CDR3 DNA sequence: TGTGCCAGCAGCTCCCCTCTCAAGGGCGGGGGGCAGCCAGATACGCAGTATTTT. Its translation is CASSSPLKGGGQPDTQYF. Looking up the rest from reference TRBV7-9 and TRBJ2-3 gives the full variable domain: DTGVSQNPRHKITKRGQNVTFRCDPISEHNRLYWYRQTLGQGPEFLTYFQNEAQLEKSRLLSDRFSAERPKGSFSTLEIQRTEQGDSAMYLCASSSPLKGGGQPDTQYFGPGTRLTVL.

The CDR3 region is CASSVGQGKNTEAFF. As DNA, the CDR3 is TGCGCCAGCAGCGTCGGACAGGGGAAGAACACTGAAGCTTTCTTT. The chain recombines TRBV5-1 with TRBJ1-1; 9 bases line up with TRBD1. There are 15 residues in the CDR3. Germline-derived CDR1 and CDR2 are SGHRS and YFSETQ. V shed 4 bases, J shed 1 base, and the junction held 5 bases outside the gene matches.

J is TRBJ1-3 and V is TRBV5-1; D ambiguous. Trimming removed 5 bases at V and 4 bases at J, with 16 bases between. Germline assignment: CDR1 SGHRS and CDR2 YFSETQ. This CDR3 comprises 15 residues. The chain's CDR3 is CASSPSGIGGNTIYF. The CDR3, as DNA: TGCGCCAGCAGTCCCTCCGGGATAGGAGGAAACACCATATATTTT. Full variable domain (outside the CDR3, taken from reference TRBV5-1 and TRBJ1-3): KAGVTQTPRYLIKTRGQQVTLSCSPISGHRSVSWYQQTPGQGLQFLFEYFSETQRNKGNFPGRFSGRQFSNSRSEMNVSTLELGDSALYLCASSPSGIGGNTIYFGEGSWLTVV.

The J gene is TRBJ2-7, the V gene TRBV3-1 (or the pseudogene TRBV3-2), with 8 bases identical to TRBD2. The length of the CDR3 is 14 residues. V shed 3 bases, J shed 3 bases, and the junction held 4 bases outside the gene matches. CDR1 is LGHDT and CDR2 is YNNKEL in the germline V gene (reference sequence). The DNA for the CDR3 is TGTGCCAGCAGCCACGGCGGGGGGATCTACGAGCAGTACTTC. Its translation: CASSHGGGIYEQYF.

The genes are TRBV5-1 and TRBJ2-6; tentatively, D is TRBD2 (5 bases). CDR3 length: 17 amino acids. The germline gives CDR1 SGHRS, CDR2 YFSETQ. V lost 0 bases and J 2 bases, leaving 12 bases between the germline ends. The CDR3 DNA sequence: TGCGCCAGCAGCTTGGAGGCGGGCCCCACTGGGGCCAACGTCCTGACTTTC. It encodes CASSLEAGPTGANVLTF. Variable domain in full (rest from reference TRBV5-1 and TRBJ2-6): KAGVTQTPRYLIKTRGQQVTLSCSPISGHRSVSWYQQTPGQGLQFLFEYFSETQRNKGNFPGRFSGRQFSNSRSEMNVSTLELGDSALYLCASSLEAGPTGANVLTFGAGSRLTVL.

This clone was counted a few times. The CDR3 region has the DNA TGTGCCAGCAGTGAAGCGATCGGGGGGAGTCCCTACAATGAGCAGTTCTTC. Its protein is CASSEAIGGSPYNEQFF. The rearrangement uses TRBV6-1 and TRBJ2-1; 7 bases agree with TRBD2. The germline gives CDR1 MNHNS, CDR2 SASEGT. CDR3 length: 17 residues. V lost 0 bases to trimming and J lost 2 bases; unmatched junction nucleotides: 7.

The chain is built from TRBV19 and TRBJ1-2; 9 bases line up with TRBD1. Germline lookup yields CDR1 LNHDA and CDR2 SQIVND (reference sequence). The junction had 8 bases not matched to a gene; V was cut back by 9 bases and J by 0 bases. The CDR3 is 15 amino acids. In nucleotides, the CDR3 is TGTGCCAGCCGTGACAGGGGGGGAGCTAACTATGGCTACACCTTC. Its translation: CASRDRGGANYGYTF.

This clone was picked up one time. This sequence joins TRBV30 and TRBJ2-2, with 8 nucleotides matching TRBD1. Germline V gene sequence: CDR1 GTSNPN, CDR2 SVGIG (reference sequence). This CDR3 region has 14 residues. After removal of 2 bases from V and 4 bases from J, the junction contained 3 bases not matched to a gene. CDR3: CAWSTGGGTGELFF. CDR3 nucleotides: TGTGCCTGGAGTACAGGGGGTGGCACCGGGGAGCTGTTTTTT.

J is TRBJ2-3 and V is TRBV27, with 10 bases aligning to TRBD1. There are 17 residues in the CDR3. The V and J ends lost 4 bases and 2 bases, in that order; junction bases with no gene match: 9. The germline gives CDR1 MNHEY, CDR2 SMNVEV (reference sequence). The DNA for the CDR3 is TGTGCCAGCAGTTCCATACGGACAGGGGGTATCACAGATACGCAGTATTTT. Amino acids: CASSSIRTGGITDTQYF.

This clone showed up just once. The V gene is TRBV18, the J gene TRBJ2-7; possibly TRBD1 for D (6 bases). This CDR3 spans 13 amino acids. The germline V and J ends were trimmed by 3 bases and 3 bases, with 9 bases remaining between them. Germline V CDR1 and CDR2: KGHSH, LQKENI. CDR3 in DNA: TGTGCCAGCTCACCGGGCAGGGGCTACGAGCAGTACTTC. It codes for CASSPGRGYEQYF.

The chain recombines TRBV19 with TRBJ2-7; 9 positions match TRBD1. CDR1 is LNHDA and CDR2 is SQIVND in the germline V gene (reference sequence). Unmatched junction bases numbered 5, after V lost 4 bases and J lost 1 base. CDR3 length equals 15 residues. This CDR3 reads CASSTAGTGSYEQYF. CDR3 in DNA: TGTGCCAGTAGTACCGCCGGGACAGGGTCCTACGAGCAGTACTTC.

This sequence joins TRBV4-3 and TRBJ2-3, with D maybe TRBD1 (5 bases). CDR1 and CDR2 from the germline V gene are LGHNA and YSLEER. The CDR3 contains 17 residues. The V end was cut by 2 bases, the J end by 1 base, with 16 bases between. CDR3 coding DNA: TGCGCCAGCAGCCAATCTCCTCCCGGACAAGGCACAGATACGCAGTATTTT. This gives the protein CASSQSPPGQGTDTQYF.

This rearrangement joins TRBV3-1 (or the pseudogene TRBV3-2) to TRBJ1-6, with unresolved D. V lost 0 bases, J lost 9 bases, and 6 bases lay in between. Per the germline V gene, CDR1 is LGHDT and CDR2 is YNNKEL (reference sequence). This CDR3 is 13 amino acids long. The DNA of the CDR3 is TGTGCCAGCAGCCAAGATCTCGGTTCACCCCTCCACTTT. Translating gives CASSQDLGSPLHF.